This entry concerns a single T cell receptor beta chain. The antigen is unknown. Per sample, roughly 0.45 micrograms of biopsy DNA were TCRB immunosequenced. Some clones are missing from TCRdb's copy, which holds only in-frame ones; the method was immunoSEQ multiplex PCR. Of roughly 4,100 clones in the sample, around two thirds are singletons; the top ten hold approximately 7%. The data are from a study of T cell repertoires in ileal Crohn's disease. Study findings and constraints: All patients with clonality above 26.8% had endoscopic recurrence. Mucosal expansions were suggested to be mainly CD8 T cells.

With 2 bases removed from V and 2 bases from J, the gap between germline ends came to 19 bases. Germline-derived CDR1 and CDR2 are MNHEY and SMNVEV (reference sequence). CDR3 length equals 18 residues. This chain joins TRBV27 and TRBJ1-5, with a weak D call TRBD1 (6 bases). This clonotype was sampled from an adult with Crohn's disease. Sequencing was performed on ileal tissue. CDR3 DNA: TGTGCCAGCAGTTTAAGGGGGACCCGAGCCGGAGGCAATCAGCCCCAGCATTTT. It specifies CASSLRGTRAGGNQPQHF.